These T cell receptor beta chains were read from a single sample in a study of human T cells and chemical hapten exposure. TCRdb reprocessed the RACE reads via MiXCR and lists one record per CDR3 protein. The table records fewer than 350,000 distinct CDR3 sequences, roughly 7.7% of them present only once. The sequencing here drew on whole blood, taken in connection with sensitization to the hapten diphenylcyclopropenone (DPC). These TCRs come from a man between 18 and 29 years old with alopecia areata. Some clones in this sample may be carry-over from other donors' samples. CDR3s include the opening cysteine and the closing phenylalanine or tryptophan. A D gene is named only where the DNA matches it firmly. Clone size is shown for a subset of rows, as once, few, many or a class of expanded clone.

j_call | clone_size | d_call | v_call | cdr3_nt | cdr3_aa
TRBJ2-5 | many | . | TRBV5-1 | TGCGCCAGCAGCTATGGACAGCTCTCCCAAGAGACCCAGTACTTC | CASSYGQLSQETQYF
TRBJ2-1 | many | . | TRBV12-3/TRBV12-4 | TGTGCCAGCAGTCCCCTTAATGAGCAGTTCTTC | CASSPLNEQFF
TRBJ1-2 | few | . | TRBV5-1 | TGCGCCAGCAGCCCGACGGGGGTGGACTATGGCTACACCTTC | CASSPTGVDYGYTF
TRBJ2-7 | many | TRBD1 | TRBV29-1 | TGCAGCGCGGTTATAGAACAGGGGTACGAGCAGTACTTC | CSAVIEQGYEQYF
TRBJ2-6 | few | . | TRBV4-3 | TGCGCCAGCAGCCAAGATCGGGAATACAGGTTACCCTCTGGGGCCAACGTCCTGACTTTC | CASSQDREYRLPSGANVLTF
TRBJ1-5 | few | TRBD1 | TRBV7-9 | TGTGCCGTGACAGGGGGAGGCAATCAGCCCCAGCATTTT | CAVTGGGNQPQHF
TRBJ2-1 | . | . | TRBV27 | TGTGCCAGCAGTCTGACAGTGAGCAATGAGCAGTTCTTC | CASSLTVSNEQFF
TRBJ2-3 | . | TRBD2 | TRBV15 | TGTGCCACCAGCAGAGATCAGAGCGGGGGGACCACAGATACGCAGTATTTT | CATSRDQSGGTTDTQYF
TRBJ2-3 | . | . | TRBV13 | TGTGCCAGCAGCTTACGGATCACAGATACGCAGTATTTT | CASSLRITDTQYF
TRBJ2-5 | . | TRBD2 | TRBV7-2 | TGTGCCAGCAGCTTAGCTAGCGGGGTCCAAGAGACCCAGTACTTC | CASSLASGVQETQYF
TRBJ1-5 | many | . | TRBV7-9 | TGTGCCAGCAGCTTAGAACAGGGTGGCAATCAGCCCCAGCATTTT | CASSLEQGGNQPQHF
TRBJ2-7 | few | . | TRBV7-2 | TGTGCCAGCAGCTTATTTTTCGAGCAGTACTTC | CASSLFFEQYF
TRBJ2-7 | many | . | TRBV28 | TGTGCCAGCAGTCCCTGGACAGTCTCCTACGAGCAGTACTTC | CASSPWTVSYEQYF
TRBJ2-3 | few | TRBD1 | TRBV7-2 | TGTGCCAGCAGCCTGGGACAGGGGGTGTGGACAGATACGCAGTATTTT | CASSLGQGVWTDTQYF
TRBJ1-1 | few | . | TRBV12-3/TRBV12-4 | TGTGCCAGCAGTGGTCCAGGGGTACCCATGAACACTGAAGCTTTCTTT | CASSGPGVPMNTEAFF
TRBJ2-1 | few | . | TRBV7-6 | TGTGCCAGCAGCTTAGGACAGCTCAGCTCCTACAATGAGCAGTTCTTC | CASSLGQLSSYNEQFF
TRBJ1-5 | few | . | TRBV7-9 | TGTGCCAGCAGCCCCCGGGACTGGCCCCATCAGCCCCAGCATTTT | CASSPRDWPHQPQHF
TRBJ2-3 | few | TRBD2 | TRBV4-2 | TGTGCCAGCAGCCGCGGTAGCGGGGGGGCCACAGATACGCAGTATTTT | CASSRGSGGATDTQYF
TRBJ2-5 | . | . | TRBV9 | TGTGCCAGCAGCTCCGAGACTTTTAAAGAGACCCAGTACTTC | CASSSETFKETQYF
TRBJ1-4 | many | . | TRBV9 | TGTGCCAGCAGCGTAGTCCCGCAGGGGACTAATGAAAAACTGTTTTTT | CASSVVPQGTNEKLFF
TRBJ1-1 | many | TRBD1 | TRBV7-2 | TGTGCCAGTCGGAGAATAAGACAGGGGCCAGATCTGAACACTGAAGCTTTCTTT | CASRRIRQGPDLNTEAFF
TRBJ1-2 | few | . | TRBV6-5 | TGTGCCAGCAGCTCTCAAGGCCGGCGGGAGTACACCTTC | CASSSQGRREYTF
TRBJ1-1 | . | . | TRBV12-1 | TGTGCCAGCATCAGAAGGGCTTTCTTT | CASIRRAFF
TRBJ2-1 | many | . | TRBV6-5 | TGTGCCAGCAGTTACCCAGGACAGGAGCAGTTCTTC | CASSYPGQEQFF
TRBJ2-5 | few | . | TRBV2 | TGTGCCAGCAGTGGGACAGAACAAGAGACCCAGTACTTC | CASSGTEQETQYF
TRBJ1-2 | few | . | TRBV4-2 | TGTGCCAGCAGCCAATTGGGCAGGCCCACATATGGCTACACCTTC | CASSQLGRPTYGYTF
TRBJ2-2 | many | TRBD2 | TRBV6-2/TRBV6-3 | TGTGCCAGCAGTTACGCACTAGCGTATACCGGGGAGCTGTTTTTT | CASSYALAYTGELFF
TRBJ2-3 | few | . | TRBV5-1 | TGCGCCAGCACCCTACACGGTGGGATAACCCAAGTGGCTTTT | CASTLHGGITQVAF
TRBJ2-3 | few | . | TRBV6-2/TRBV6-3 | TGTGCCAGCAGTCCGACAGAGGCTACGCAGTATTTT | CASSPTEATQYF
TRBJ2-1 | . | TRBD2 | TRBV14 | TGTGCCAGCAGCCAAGTCTGGCGGGGGGGATTCTATGAGCAGTTCTTC | CASSQVWRGGFYEQFF
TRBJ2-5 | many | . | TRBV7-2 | TGTGCCAGCAGCTTAGCGCGGCAGACCCAGTACTTC | CASSLARQTQYF
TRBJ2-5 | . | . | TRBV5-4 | TGTGCCAGCAGCTTGGTGGGGGTAGAGACCCAGTACTTC | CASSLVGVETQYF
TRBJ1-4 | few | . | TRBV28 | TGTGCCAGCAGTCAAACAGGGTTGCGAGGGGATAATGAAAAACTGTTTTTT | CASSQTGLRGDNEKLFF
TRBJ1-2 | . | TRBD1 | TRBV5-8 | TGTGCCAGCAGCTTCACAGGGGTCAACTATGGCTACACCTTC | CASSFTGVNYGYTF
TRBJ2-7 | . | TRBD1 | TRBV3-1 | TGTGCCAGCAGCCAAATAACCGGGACAGGGAACCACTACGAGCAGTACTTC | CASSQITGTGNHYEQYF
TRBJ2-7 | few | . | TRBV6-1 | TGTGCCAGCAGTGGGCCGGGACGATACGAGCAGTACTTC | CASSGPGRYEQYF